This T cell receptor (beta chain) originates from a study of shared clonotypes between healthy human individuals (dated by TCRdb to about 2020). Background on the whole study: A couple of women and a few men aged 18 to 49 years were included in the cohort. Per donor, three plates each were used for CD4 naive and CD4 memory, two for CD8 naive, and one for CD8 memory. To estimate repertoire size and how much clonotypes are shared between individuals, the study performed deep sequencing of blood TCR repertoires from roughly five healthy adults. To increase sequencing depth and limit assay-specific biases, different laboratories used diverse techniques to prepare libraries and sequence TCR repertoires. Each donor's leukapheresis produced roughly between roughly 0.85 and 9.5 billion PBMCs. Overall study outcomes, separate from this receptor: Only blood was sampled, and tissue TCR repertoires likely differ from those in blood. Because the study included a small number of donors, the genetic and exposure-history diversity represented was limited. Compared with non-shared clonotypes, clonotypes shared by all four sorted-subset donors had higher generation probabilities. About 4.5% of naive CD4, 3.5% of naive CD8, about 2.1% of memory CD4, and 0.35% to 0.4% of memory CD8 clonotypes were shared across several donors. Based on pairwise subsampling, the degree of clonotype sharing among donors was expected to be affected by sequencing depth. Naive subsets generally had larger estimated clonotype richness than memory subsets did. Even with the large sequencing depth, rarefaction of the sorted-subset datasets indicated that sequencing was incomplete.

The donors were healthy, HIV-negative adults with no recently reported acute infections or vaccinations. Every donor was a Caucasian adult residing in Nashville, Tennessee, USA. Magnetic negative selection was used to enrich CD4+ T cells, after which naive cells were positively selected on CD45RA and the negative fraction became the memory subset. After blood collection by leukapheresis, PBMCs were isolated using Ficoll-Histopaque density gradient centrifugation and then cryopreserved in the vapor phase of liquid nitrogen. Purity and quantity of every magnetically sorted T cell population were checked by analytical flow cytometry. Genomic DNA was isolated from each sorted fraction and quantified by UV absorbance on a Nanodrop 2000c. Including cysteine and phenylalanine, the CDR3 has 16 amino acids. The only DNA kept is the CDR3, 48 bases in frame from the first base. In the germline V gene, CDR1 corresponds to SQVTM and CDR2 to ANQGSEA. Between the V and J ends, shortened by 2 bases and 0 bases respectively, the junction contains 15 bases.

With regard to this clone: The target of this receptor is not known. No base quality information exists; no much larger clone differs at one position.

Using the deep immunoSEQ assay, TCR CDR3 regions were amplified from genomic DNA by multiplex PCR. Extracted genomic DNA from each cell subset was spread evenly across all wells of several immunoSEQ 96-well plates, with each plate serving as a replicate. For sorted subsets, about 200 ng genomic DNA, equal to approximately 30,000 T cell genomes, was loaded into each replicate PCR. Purified libraries were quantified with a Qubit 3.0 fluorometer, sized on a Bioanalyzer 2100, and re-quantified with the KAPA Library Quantification kit. A separate single-read 150-cycle Illumina NextSeq 550 flow cell was used to sequence each immunoSEQ 96-well plate. Regarding the original processing steps: Because the immunoSEQ output included only junctional sequences and no quality scores, the filtering could not be the same as the filtering used for full-length reads. Sequences were annotated with PyIR, a Python wrapper for IgBLAST v1.9, using IMGT germline references to assign V/J genes and CDR3. Reads were removed for weak V/J assignments (E-value above 1e-6), missing CDR3, stop codons, out-of-frame junctions, or ambiguous translated residues. V3J clonotypes were defined as sequences sharing the same inferred V gene, J gene, and CDR3 amino acid sequence. Percentage overlap between repertoires was computed as shared unique clonotypes divided by the size of the smaller repertoire. Three approaches were used to assess repertoire richness: RTK rarefaction, the Chao1 estimator, and Recon v2.1 estimates of unobserved clonotypes. For all TCRbeta clonotypes obtained by the gDNA method from four donors, generation probabilities were computed with OLGA. TCRdb retrieved this table from immuneACCESS and kept in-frame rearrangements only. Not all clones are present; in checked studies, unresolved V genes account for under half, and no reason is known for the remainder. V, J and clone size are those of that table, while D and trimming were read from the DNA. The sample has 2,500,000 or so clones on record, just under 95% of them singletons. The ten largest clones represent about 0.41% of the sample.

Sequencing was performed on naive CD4+ T cells from PBMCs. Taken with the paper, the label for cell subset or site translates to: CD45RA+ positively selected. The chain links TRBV29-1 with TRBJ2-3; D gene: possibly TRBD1, on 5 matching bases. The TCR sequence derives from a man younger than 30 in good health. Some clones in this sample may be carry-over from other donors' samples. CDR3 loop: CSVERIYRSSTDTQYF. The bases are TGCAGCGTTGAACGTATTTACAGGAGTAGCACAGATACGCAGTATTTT.